This T cell receptor (beta chain) originates from a study of blood T cell repertoires in COVID-19. Profiling relied on immunoSEQ multiplex PCR, and the TCRdb table lists in-frame clones only, not all of them. The repertoire has roughly 40,000 clones, approximately 79% of them found once; the top ten carry 30% to 35%. The germline V gene encodes CDR1 LGHDT and CDR2 YNNKEL (reference sequence). The CDR3 covers 15 residues. Trimming stripped 1 base from V and 0 bases from J, with 10 bases between. This chain connects TRBV3-1 (or the pseudogene TRBV3-2) to TRBJ2-7; D is possibly TRBD1 (5 bases). The origin of this receptor is a woman older than 75 with acute or convalescent COVID-19. What was sequenced was peripheral blood. The DNA of the CDR3 is TGTGCCAGCAGCCAAGGTGCGGACAACTCCTACGAGCAGTACTTC. Its protein is CASSQGADNSYEQYF.